The 19 T cell receptor beta chains reported below all come from one sample, sequenced in a study of blood T cell repertoires in COVID-19. Repertoires were generated with immunoSEQ multiplex PCR, while TCRdb's copy carries only in-frame clones and drops some. The data hold around 300,000 clones, with roughly 92% observed a single time. Input material: peripheral blood. The receptors derive from a woman aged 25-40 years with COVID-19, enrolled during active disease.

V and J are TRBV25-1 and TRBJ1-2; TRBD1 might be the D (6 bases). CDR3 length: 14 amino acids. Deletions cut 4 bases from V and 4 bases from J, with 13 bases between. In germline, CDR1 is MGHDK, CDR2 SYGVNS. As DNA, the CDR3 is TGTGCCAGCAGTGCAAGGACAGCCCCCTATGGCTACACCTTC. Translated, it gives CASSARTAPYGYTF.

The chain recombines TRBV19 with TRBJ1-6; no clear D gene. Trimming took 7 bases from V and 8 from J, leaving 15 bases between them. Germline CDR1 is LNHDA and CDR2 is SQIVND (reference sequence). This CDR3 spans 14 amino acids. CDR3 in amino acids: CASTELGRDSPLHF. CDR3 in DNA: TGTGCCAGTACCGAGTTGGGGAGAGATTCACCCCTCCACTTT.

This clone was counted a few times. The J gene is TRBJ2-1, the V gene TRBV6-2 or TRBV6-3; 8 bases line up with TRBD1. Germline V lookup: CDR1 MNHEY, CDR2 SVGEGT. With V trimmed by 5 bases and J by 6 bases, 9 bases remained unmatched. The CDR3 has 15 amino acids. The CDR3 bases are TGTGCCAGCAGTCCCGCGGACAGGGATGGCAATGAGCAGTTCTTC. It translates to CASSPADRDGNEQFF.

V is TRBV25-1 and J is TRBJ1-1; possibly TRBD1 for D (5 bases). This CDR3 region has 13 residues. Germline V gene data show CDR1 as MGHDK and CDR2 as SYGVNS. V lost 6 bases and J lost 3, with 11 bases in between. CDR3 DNA: TGTGCCAGCAGCTGGGGGGGAGACACTGAAGCTTTCTTT. Protein sequence: CASSWGGDTEAFF.

The V call is TRBV9, the J call TRBJ2-3, with D perhaps TRBD2 (5 bases). The CDR3 has 16 amino acids. Germline lookup yields CDR1 SGDLS and CDR2 YYNGEE. Trimming removed 4 bases at V and 6 bases at J, with 21 bases between. The CDR3 sequence: CASSSERLRRGDTQYF. DNA for the CDR3: TGTGCCAGCAGCTCCGAGCGGTTACGCCGTGGGGATACGCAGTATTTT.

The genes are TRBV9 and TRBJ1-3, with 8 bases matching TRBD1. Germline V gene sequence: CDR1 SGDLS, CDR2 YYNGEE. Losses at the gene ends were 3 bases for V and 5 bases for J; bases not matched to a gene: 7. The CDR3 loop spans 15 amino acids. The CDR3 spells CASSAMTGDRNTIYF. In DNA form, the CDR3 reads TGTGCCAGCAGCGCGATGACAGGGGACAGAAACACCATATATTTT.

V is TRBV6-5 and J is TRBJ1-5, with D maybe TRBD1 (5 bases). V lost 8 bases and J lost 5, with 16 bases in between. The CDR3 runs 14 residues. Germline CDR1 MNHEY, CDR2 SVGAGI. The CDR3 region is CASGQGIDHQPQHF. The CDR3 region has the DNA TGTGCCAGCGGTCAGGGAATCGATCATCAGCCCCAGCATTTT.

As DNA, the CDR3 is TGCGCCAGCAGTGAGTCGGTACCTTCGGTCTTCGGTACCCACCTCTCCTACGAGCAGTACTTC. Protein sequence: CASSESVPSVFGTHLSYEQYF. The chain carries TRBV10-1 and TRBJ2-7; D call uncertain. Germline V gives CDR1 WNHNN, CDR2 SYGVQD (reference sequence). V gave up 0 bases and J gave up 0 bases, with 27 bases separating them. The CDR3 length is 21 residues.

CDR3 DNA: TGTGCCAGCTCACCGGGACAGGGGGGAAAACTGTTTTTT. Translation gives CASSPGQGGKLFF. The V call is TRBV18, the J call TRBJ1-4; TRBD1 matches at 11 bases. The trim removed 3 bases at V and 10 bases at J, leaving 1 base unmatched. The CDR3 has 13 residues. Germline CDR1 KGHSH, CDR2 LQKENI.

V gene TRBV6-1 combines with J gene TRBJ1-5, with TRBD1 as a possible D gene (5 bases). The CDR3 has 16 residues. CDR1 is MNHNS, CDR2 SASEGT, per germline. V was clipped by 3 bases and J by 6 bases, with 18 bases between them. This CDR3 reads CASSDPGQTGGQPQHF. The CDR3 bases are TGTGCCAGCAGTGATCCCGGACAAACCGGGGGTCAGCCCCAGCATTTT.

The J gene is TRBJ2-3, the V gene TRBV5-1; D remains ambiguous. V lost 2 bases, J lost 0 bases, and 7 bases lay in between. Looked up from germline, CDR1 is SGHRS and CDR2 is YFSETQ. This CDR3 region has 14 residues. The CDR3 nucleotides read TGCGCCAGCAGCTTAAGAACTAGCACAGATACGCAGTATTTT. This codes for CASSLRTSTDTQYF. Variable domain in full (rest from reference TRBV5-1 and TRBJ2-3): KAGVTQTPRYLIKTRGQQVTLSCSPISGHRSVSWYQQTPGQGLQFLFEYFSETQRNKGNFPGRFSGRQFSNSRSEMNVSTLELGDSALYLCASSLRTSTDTQYFGPGTRLTVL.

The chain combines TRBV4-1 with TRBJ1-6; TRBD1 is a possible D gene (5 bases). The CDR3 is made up of 16 amino acids. V lost 0 bases and J lost 6, with 12 bases in between. Germline CDR1 MGHRA, CDR2 YSYEKL. The CDR3 protein is CASSQEDGRANSPLHF. The CDR3 nucleotides are TGCGCCAGCAGCCAAGAGGATGGCAGGGCTAATTCACCCCTCCACTTT.

This sequence joins TRBV7-9 and TRBJ2-1, with 13 positions matching TRBD2. This CDR3 has 14 residues. The V gene's germline CDR1 is SEHNR and CDR2 FQNEAQ (reference sequence). V lost 4 bases to trimming and J lost 9 bases; unmatched junction nucleotides: 3. The CDR3 DNA sequence: TGTGCCAGCAGCTCGGGACTAGCGGGACCTGAGCAGTTCTTC. It codes for CASSSGLAGPEQFF.

The gene calls are TRBV2 and TRBJ2-7; 15 bases agree with TRBD2. The germline V gene encodes CDR1 SNHLY and CDR2 FYNNEI. This CDR3 comprises 14 residues. The V segment lost 3 bases and the J segment 9 bases; nucleotides outside the gene matches: 3. The DNA for the CDR3 is TGTGCCAGCAGTGAGGGGACTAGCGGGAGGAGGCAGTACTTC. It encodes CASSEGTSGRRQYF.

In its sample, this clone was seen once. This chain links TRBV19 with TRBJ2-3; no clear D gene. Trimming cost V 9 bases and J 2 bases, with 12 bases left between them. This CDR3 has 13 residues. Per germline, CDR1 LNHDA and CDR2 SQIVND (reference sequence). CDR3 loop: CASLDTFTDTQYF. In nucleotides, the CDR3 is TGTGCCAGCCTCGACACGTTCACAGATACGCAGTATTTT. The full variable domain, with the rest looked up from reference TRBV19 and TRBJ2-3, is DGGITQSPKYLFRKEGQNVTLSCEQNLNHDAMYWYRQDPGQGLRLIYYSQIVNDFQKGDIAEGYSVSREKKESFPLTVTSAQKNPTAFYLCASLDTFTDTQYFGPGTRLTVL.

This chain connects TRBV7-6 to TRBJ1-4; 9 nucleotides agree with TRBD1. The CDR3 runs 15 residues. The V gene end was trimmed by 5 bases and the J gene end by 7 bases; junction bases not matched to a gene: 8. Per germline, CDR1 SGHVS and CDR2 FNYEAQ. The CDR3 bases are TGTGCCAGCAGCGCAGGACAGGGGCGGATTGAAAAACTGTTTTTT. Translating gives CASSAGQGRIEKLFF.

The chain carries TRBV27 and TRBJ2-1, with 9 bases aligning to TRBD2. Germline V lookup: CDR1 MNHEY, CDR2 SMNVEV (reference sequence). V lost 6 bases, J lost 6 bases, and 9 bases stayed unmatched. The CDR3 has 15 amino acids. The chain's CDR3 is CASSQSSGEGNEQFF. The CDR3 nucleotides are TGTGCCAGCAGCCAATCTAGCGGGGAAGGCAATGAGCAGTTCTTC.

The rearrangement links TRBV5-1 to TRBJ2-1; TRBD2 matches 10 bases. The V gene's germline CDR1 is SGHRS and CDR2 YFSETQ. Losses at the gene ends were 3 bases for V and 5 bases for J; bases not matched to a gene: 8. This CDR3 comprises 16 residues. The CDR3 protein is CASSSQAGGANNEQFF. CDR3 nucleotide sequence: TGCGCCAGCAGCTCCCAAGCGGGAGGGGCGAACAATGAGCAGTTCTTC.

The genes are TRBV9 and TRBJ2-5, with 7 bases aligning to TRBD1. Germline assignment: CDR1 SGDLS and CDR2 YYNGEE. The CDR3 runs to 14 residues. The J segment lost 2 bases and the V segment lost 4 bases, leaving 5 bases of the junction unmatched. The DNA of the CDR3 is TGTGCCAGCAGCCTAGGGGGCGTGCAAGAGACCCAGTACTTC. This gives the protein CASSLGGVQETQYF.